One sample yielded the 27 T cell receptor beta chains listed below, sequenced in a study of blood T cell repertoires in COVID-19. Generated by immunoSEQ multiplex PCR, the TCRdb table keeps only in-frame clones and is missing some. The profile shows about 240,000 clones, around 85% of them singletons. The sequenced sample consisted of peripheral blood. The receptors were gathered from a woman older than 75 with acute or convalescent COVID-19.

V gene TRBV5-1 combines with J gene TRBJ2-2; D possibly corresponds to TRBD2 (6 bases). The germline V and J ends were trimmed by 4 bases and 5 bases, with 9 bases remaining between them. The CDR3 totals 13 residues. Germline V gene data show CDR1 as SGHRS and CDR2 as YFSETQ. The CDR3 spells CASSGAGTGELFF. Here the CDR3 DNA reads TGCGCCAGCAGCGGGGCGGGGACCGGGGAGCTGTTTTTT.

The chain uses TRBV7-9 and TRBJ1-1, with D hard to call. Trimming left V 1 base short and J 4 bases short, with 13 bases between. Germline CDR1 is SEHNR and CDR2 is FQNEAQ (reference sequence). The CDR3 covers 15 residues. The CDR3 reads CASSLVPFTGTEAFF. Written as DNA, the CDR3 is TGTGCCAGCAGCTTAGTTCCGTTTACGGGCACTGAAGCTTTCTTT.

DNA for the CDR3: TGTGCCAGTAGTATATCCAGGGGAAACACTGAAGCTTTCTTT. It specifies CASSISRGNTEAFF. The chain couples TRBV19 to TRBJ1-1; TRBD1 is a possible D gene (6 bases). Trimming took 2 bases from V and 2 from J, leaving 9 bases between them. CDR1 and CDR2 from the germline V gene are LNHDA and SQIVND (reference sequence). The CDR3 runs to 14 residues.

This clone is a singleton in its sample. The same CDR3 is also encoded by other DNA sequences in this sample. V and J are TRBV7-8 and TRBJ2-7, with 8 bases aligning to TRBD1. V was pared by 1 base and J by 4 bases, with 3 bases of the junction left unmatched. This CDR3 is 14 amino acids long. The germline V gene encodes CDR1 SGHVS and CDR2 FQNEAQ. The CDR3 coding sequence is TGTGCCAGCAGCTTAGTGCAGGGGGCTTACGAGCAGTACTTC. This gives the protein CASSLVQGAYEQYF.

The chain recombines TRBV12-5 with TRBJ2-5; 8 bases are shared with TRBD2. The CDR3 sequence is 14 residues long. The germline V gene has CDR1 LGHNT and CDR2 FRNRAP. With V trimmed by 8 bases and J by 2 bases, 7 bases remained unmatched. DNA of the CDR3: TGTGCTAGTCAACGGGGGGGGGTGCAAGAGACCCAGTACTTC. This translates into CASQRGGVQETQYF.

The genes are TRBV4-2 and TRBJ2-3, with TRBD2 identical over 13 bases. The CDR3 totals 16 residues. Per the germline V gene, CDR1 is LGHNA and CDR2 is YNFKEQ. V lost 2 bases to trimming and J lost 6 bases; unmatched junction nucleotides: 5. The CDR3 region has the DNA TGTGCCAGCAGCCAAACTAGCGGGGGGGCAAGGGATACGCAGTATTTT. It codes for CASSQTSGGARDTQYF.

This chain links TRBV4-2 with TRBJ2-2, with a possible D match to TRBD1 (6 bases). The CDR3 contains 15 residues. Trimming left V 4 bases short and J 7 bases short, with 16 bases between. CDR1 LGHNA and CDR2 YNFKEQ come from the germline V gene. CDR3 sequence reads: CASSPDTGPYGELFF. The CDR3 bases are TGTGCCAGCAGCCCCGATACAGGGCCGTACGGGGAGCTGTTTTTT.

J is TRBJ1-1 and V is TRBV7-2; D call uncertain. Germline V gene lookup returns CDR1 SGHTA and CDR2 FQGNSA. V lost 7 bases, J lost 1 base, and 13 bases lay in between. The length of the CDR3 is 14 residues. This chain's CDR3 is CASKMTSKNTEAFF. The CDR3 bases are TGTGCCAGCAAGATGACATCCAAGAACACTGAAGCTTTCTTT.

This clone was detected a few times. The chain uses TRBV30 and TRBJ1-6, with 8 bases matching TRBD1. In germline, CDR1 is GTSNPN, CDR2 SVGIG (reference sequence). V shed 6 bases and J 12 bases; nucleotides not matched to a gene: 7. The CDR3 extends over 12 amino acids. The CDR3: CACWGQVEPLHF. As DNA, the CDR3 is TGTGCCTGTTGGGGACAGGTTGAACCCCTCCACTTT.

This rearrangement joins TRBV9 to TRBJ2-5; D possibly corresponds to TRBD1 (6 bases). The germline V and J ends were trimmed by 2 bases and 2 bases, with 10 bases remaining between them. CDR1 and CDR2 from the germline V gene are SGDLS and YYNGEE. The CDR3 has 14 amino acids. CDR3 amino acids: CASSVTGQQETQYF. The CDR3 nucleotides read TGTGCCAGCAGCGTTACAGGACAGCAAGAGACCCAGTACTTC.

This sequence joins TRBV28 and TRBJ1-6, with a possible D match to TRBD1 (5 bases). Trimming pared 3 bases from V and 7 bases from J, leaving 10 bases between. Germline values: CDR1 MDHEN, CDR2 SYDVKM. This CDR3 has 14 residues. CDR3 sequence: CASSLSGKNSPLHF. In DNA form, the CDR3 reads TGTGCCAGCAGTTTGTCAGGGAAAAATTCACCCCTCCACTTT.

The chain recombines TRBV3-1 (or the pseudogene TRBV3-2) with TRBJ1-4; perhaps TRBD1 as D (5 bases). V dropped 1 base and J dropped 0 bases, with 9 bases sitting between them. Germline V gene lookup returns CDR1 LGHDT and CDR2 YNNKEL (reference sequence). The CDR3 consists of 16 residues. CDR3 sequence: CASSQGGLTTNEKLFF. Here the CDR3 DNA reads TGTGCCAGCAGCCAAGGGGGACTAACAACTAATGAAAAACTGTTTTTT.

A single count supports this clone. This chain connects TRBV9 to TRBJ1-1; possible D gene TRBD1, 6 bases. V was shortened by 0 bases and J by 4 bases, with 7 bases between the two germline ends. This CDR3 comprises 13 residues. In germline, CDR1 is SGDLS, CDR2 YYNGEE. The CDR3 coding sequence is TGTGCCAGCAGCGTAGCACAGGGCACTGAAGCTTTCTTT. Amino acids: CASSVAQGTEAFF.

The genes are TRBV18 and TRBJ1-1; 8 bases agree with TRBD1. V lost 2 bases to trimming and J lost 3 bases; unmatched junction nucleotides: 2. This CDR3 has 14 residues. The germline gives CDR1 KGHSH, CDR2 LQKENI. As DNA, the CDR3 is TGTGCCAGCTCACCAGAGACAGGGGACACTGAAGCTTTCTTT. This sequence encodes CASSPETGDTEAFF. Full variable domain (rest looked up from reference TRBV18 and TRBJ1-1): NAGVMQNPRHLVRRRGQEARLRCSPMKGHSHVYWYRQLPEEGLKFMVYLQKENIIDESGMPKERFSAEFPKEGPSILRIQQVVRGDSAAYFCASSPETGDTEAFFGQGTRLTVV.

This sequence joins TRBV9 and TRBJ2-3; 9 bases are shared with TRBD2. Unmatched junction bases numbered 0, after V lost 0 bases and J lost 4 bases. This CDR3 comprises 14 residues. CDR1 is SGDLS and CDR2 is YYNGEE in the germline V gene. CDR3 nucleotides: TGTGCCAGCAGCGTAGAGCGGGGGGCAGATACGCAGTATTTT. It encodes CASSVERGADTQYF.

The rearrangement uses TRBV6-5 and TRBJ2-7; 9 nucleotides match TRBD1. Trimming at V came to 3 bases and at J to 4 bases, leaving 7 bases not matched to a gene. Germline values: CDR1 MNHEY, CDR2 SVGAGI. This CDR3 has 15 amino acids. For the CDR3, the DNA is TGTGCCAGCAGTTATCGAGACAGGGGGGTATACGAGCAGTACTTC. This encodes CASSYRDRGVYEQYF.

The rearrangement joins TRBV15 to TRBJ2-5; D possibly corresponds to TRBD2 (5 bases). V shed 0 bases and J shed 5 bases, with 16 bases lying between them. Germline values: CDR1 LNHNV, CDR2 YYDKDF (reference sequence). This CDR3 contains 16 residues. The CDR3 coding sequence is TGTGCCACCAGCAGAGATCAGCGAGGGTTCGGGGAGACCCAGTACTTC. Its protein product is CATSRDQRGFGETQYF.

The chain couples TRBV19 to TRBJ2-2; D call uncertain. V lost 2 bases and J 7 bases, leaving 8 bases between the germline ends. Per germline, CDR1 LNHDA and CDR2 SQIVND (reference sequence). The CDR3 length is 13 residues. The DNA for the CDR3 is TGTGCCAGTAGTATACACGGGTACGGGGAGCTGTTTTTT. Amino acids: CASSIHGYGELFF.

In its sample, this clone was seen a few times. The V and J genes are TRBV19 and TRBJ1-5; weak D call: TRBD1 (5 bases). Between the trimmed V and J ends, which lost 6 bases and 2 bases, there was a span of 14 bases. CDR3 length: 15 amino acids. The germline V gene encodes CDR1 LNHDA and CDR2 SQIVND (reference sequence). CDR3 nucleotide sequence: TGTGCCAGTAGGCCCGGGGGTGCTGGCAATCAGCCCCAGCATTTT. It codes for CASRPGGAGNQPQHF.

Written as DNA, the CDR3 is TGCGCCAGCAGCACCCAGGGGGGACGCAATGAGCAGTTCTTC. This gives the protein CASSTQGGRNEQFF. This sequence joins TRBV5-1 and TRBJ2-1, with a weak D call TRBD1 (7 bases). This CDR3 spans 14 amino acids. Germline V CDR1 and CDR2: SGHRS, YFSETQ. V lost 4 bases, J lost 6 bases, and 14 bases lay in between. Complete variable domain (other parts from reference TRBV5-1 and TRBJ2-1): KAGVTQTPRYLIKTRGQQVTLSCSPISGHRSVSWYQQTPGQGLQFLFEYFSETQRNKGNFPGRFSGRQFSNSRSEMNVSTLELGDSALYLCASSTQGGRNEQFFGPGTRLTVL.

The chain carries TRBV6-5 and TRBJ2-7; 9 bases are shared with TRBD1. Trimming removed 6 bases from V and 3 bases from J; junction bases left unmatched: 6. The CDR3 totals 14 residues. Germline CDR1 is MNHEY and CDR2 is SVGAGI. The CDR3 loop is CASSRTGEGYEQYF. The CDR3 DNA reads as TGTGCCAGCAGCCGGACAGGGGAGGGCTACGAGCAGTACTTC.

V gene TRBV10-1 combines with J gene TRBJ1-3; D possibly corresponds to TRBD1 (6 bases). This CDR3 is 15 amino acids long. Deletions cut 4 bases from V and 0 bases from J, with 10 bases between. Germline V gives CDR1 WNHNN, CDR2 SYGVQD (reference sequence). The DNA of the CDR3 is TGCGCCAGCAGTGCTGACAGGAGCTCTGGAAACACCATATATTTT. This gives the protein CASSADRSSGNTIYF.

The chain carries TRBV6-5 and TRBJ2-3, with TRBD1 as a possible D gene (6 bases). Trimming removed 6 bases at V and 0 bases at J, with 10 bases between. This CDR3 is built from 14 residues. Germline CDR1 reads MNHEY; CDR2 reads SVGAGI. This CDR3 is CASRDTGSTDTQYF. CDR3 DNA: TGTGCCAGCAGGGATACAGGGAGCACAGATACGCAGTATTTT.

The CDR3 region has the DNA TGTGCCAGCCTAGCGGGGGGGCGAGCCCAGTACTTC. Its protein product is CASLAGGRAQYF. The chain uses TRBV12-3 or TRBV12-4 and TRBJ2-5; 12 bases fit TRBD2. This CDR3 comprises 12 residues. Trimming cost V 8 bases and J 9 bases; bases outside gene matches: 4.

The gene calls are TRBV5-1 and TRBJ2-3; 11 bases are a match to TRBD2. CDR1 and CDR2 (germline): SGHRS, YFSETQ. The CDR3 length is 15 residues. V was clipped by 5 bases and J by 3 bases; unmatched bases: 5. In DNA form, the CDR3 reads TGCGCCAGCAGGGCCACTAGCGGGAGTACAGATACGCAGTATTTT. Translating gives CASRATSGSTDTQYF. Full variable domain (missing parts from reference TRBV5-1 and TRBJ2-3): KAGVTQTPRYLIKTRGQQVTLSCSPISGHRSVSWYQQTPGQGLQFLFEYFSETQRNKGNFPGRFSGRQFSNSRSEMNVSTLELGDSALYLCASRATSGSTDTQYFGPGTRLTVL.

The CDR3 DNA is TGTGCCAGCCGCGCGACAGGGAAACTCTACGAGCAGTACTTC. Its translation: CASRATGKLYEQYF. The V and J genes are TRBV28 and TRBJ2-7; 7 bases fit TRBD1. The CDR3 covers 14 residues. The V gene end was trimmed by 8 bases and the J gene end by 3 bases; junction bases not matched to a gene: 10. Looked up from germline, CDR1 is MDHEN and CDR2 is SYDVKM.

The chain links TRBV28 to TRBJ1-1, with TRBD1 as a possible D gene (6 bases). The CDR3 sequence is 16 residues long. V lost 6 bases, J lost 1 base, and 18 bases lay in between. Germline V lookup: CDR1 MDHEN, CDR2 SYDVKM. In DNA form, the CDR3 reads TGTGCCAGCAGGCAAATCCAGGGGATCCGGAACACTGAAGCTTTCTTT. Its translation: CASRQIQGIRNTEAFF.